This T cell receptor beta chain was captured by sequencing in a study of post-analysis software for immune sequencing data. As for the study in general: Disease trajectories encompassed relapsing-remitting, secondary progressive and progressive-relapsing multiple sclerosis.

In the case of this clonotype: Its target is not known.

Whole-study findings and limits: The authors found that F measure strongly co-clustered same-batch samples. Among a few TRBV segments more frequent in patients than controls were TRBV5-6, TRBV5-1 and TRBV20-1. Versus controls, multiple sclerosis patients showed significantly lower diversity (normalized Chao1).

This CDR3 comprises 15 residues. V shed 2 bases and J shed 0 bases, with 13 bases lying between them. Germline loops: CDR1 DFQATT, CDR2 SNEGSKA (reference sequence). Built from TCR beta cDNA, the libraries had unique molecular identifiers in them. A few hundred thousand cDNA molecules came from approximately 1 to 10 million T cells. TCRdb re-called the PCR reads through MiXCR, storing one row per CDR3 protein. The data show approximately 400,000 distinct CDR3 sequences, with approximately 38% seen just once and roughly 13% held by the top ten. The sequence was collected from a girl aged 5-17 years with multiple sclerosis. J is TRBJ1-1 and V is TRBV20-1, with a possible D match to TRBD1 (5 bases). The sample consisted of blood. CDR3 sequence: CSARPSTDMNTEAFF. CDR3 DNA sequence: TGCAGTGCTAGACCTTCGACAGACATGAACACTGAAGCTTTCTTT.